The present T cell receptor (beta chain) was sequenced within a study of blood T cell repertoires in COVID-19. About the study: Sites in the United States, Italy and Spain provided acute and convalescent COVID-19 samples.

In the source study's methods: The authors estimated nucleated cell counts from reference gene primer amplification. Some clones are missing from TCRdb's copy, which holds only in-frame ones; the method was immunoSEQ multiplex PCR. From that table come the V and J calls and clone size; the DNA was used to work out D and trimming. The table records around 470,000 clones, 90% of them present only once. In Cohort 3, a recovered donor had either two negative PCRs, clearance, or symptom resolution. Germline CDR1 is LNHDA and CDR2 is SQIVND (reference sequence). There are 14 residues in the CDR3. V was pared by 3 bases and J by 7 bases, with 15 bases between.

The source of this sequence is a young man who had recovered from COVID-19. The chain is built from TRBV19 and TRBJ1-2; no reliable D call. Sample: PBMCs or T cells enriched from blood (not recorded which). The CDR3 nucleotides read TGTGCCAGTAGTATGCGGGAGGATTTAAGTGGCTACACCTTC. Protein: CASSMREDLSGYTF.